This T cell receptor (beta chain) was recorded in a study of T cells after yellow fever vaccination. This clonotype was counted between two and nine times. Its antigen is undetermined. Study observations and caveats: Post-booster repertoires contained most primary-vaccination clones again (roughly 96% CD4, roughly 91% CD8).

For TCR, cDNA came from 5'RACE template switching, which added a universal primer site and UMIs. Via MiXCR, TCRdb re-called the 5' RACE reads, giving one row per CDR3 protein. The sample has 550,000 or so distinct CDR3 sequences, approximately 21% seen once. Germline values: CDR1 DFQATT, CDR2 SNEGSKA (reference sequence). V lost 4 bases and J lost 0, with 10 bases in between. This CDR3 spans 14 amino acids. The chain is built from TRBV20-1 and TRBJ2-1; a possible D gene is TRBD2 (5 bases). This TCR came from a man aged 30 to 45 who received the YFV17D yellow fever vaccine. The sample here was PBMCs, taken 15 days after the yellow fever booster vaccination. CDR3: CSATSLSSYNEQFF. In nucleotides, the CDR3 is TGCAGTGCTACTAGCCTGAGCTCCTACAATGAGCAGTTCTTC.